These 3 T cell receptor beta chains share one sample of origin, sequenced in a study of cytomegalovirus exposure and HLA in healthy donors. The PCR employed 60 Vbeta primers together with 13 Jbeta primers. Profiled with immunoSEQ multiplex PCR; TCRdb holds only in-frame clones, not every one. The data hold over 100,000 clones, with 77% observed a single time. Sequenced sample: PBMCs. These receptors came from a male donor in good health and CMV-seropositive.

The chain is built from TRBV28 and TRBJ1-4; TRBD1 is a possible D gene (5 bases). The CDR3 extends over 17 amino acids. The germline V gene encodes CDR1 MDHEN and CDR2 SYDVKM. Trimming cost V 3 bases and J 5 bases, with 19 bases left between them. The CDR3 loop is CASSFQARDYRNEKLFF. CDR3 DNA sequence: TGTGCCAGCAGTTTTCAGGCTAGGGACTATAGAAATGAAAAACTGTTTTTT.

CDR3 bases: TGTGCCAGCTCACCCGGGACAAGGTACAATGAGCAGTTCTTC. Amino acids: CASSPGTRYNEQFF. V and J are TRBV18 and TRBJ2-1, with D possibly matching TRBD1 (6 bases). This CDR3 comprises 14 residues. V gave up 3 bases and J gave up 4 bases, with 10 bases separating them. CDR1 is KGHSH, CDR2 LQKENI, per germline. Full variable domain (rest looked up from reference TRBV18 and TRBJ2-1): NAGVMQNPRHLVRRRGQEARLRCSPMKGHSHVYWYRQLPEEGLKFMVYLQKENIIDESGMPKERFSAEFPKEGPSILRIQQVVRGDSAAYFCASSPGTRYNEQFFGPGTRLTVL.

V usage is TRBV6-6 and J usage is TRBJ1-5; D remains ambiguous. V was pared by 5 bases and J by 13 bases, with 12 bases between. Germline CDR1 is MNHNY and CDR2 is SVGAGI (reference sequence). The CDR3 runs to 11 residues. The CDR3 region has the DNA TGTGCCAGCAGTCCTAGAGGGCGACAGCATTTT. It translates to CASSPRGRQHF.